Following are 23 T cell receptor beta chains from one sample sequenced in a study of regulatory T cells in long-lasting Graves disease. Time point here: newly diagnosed GD, antithyroid drugs for less than 3 months. Isolated PBMC RNA provided the starting material for the TCR library. HTBI primers from iRepertoire and Arm-PCR of CDR3 regions yielded the TCR beta libraries. TCRdb reprocessed the multiplex PCR reads with MiXCR, giving one entry per CDR3 protein. This sample carries hundreds of thousands of distinct CDR3 sequences, 15% to 20% of them seen once, and the ten largest clones take 9.5% to 15%. Separately, the same data were catalogued under a study of T cells in Graves' hyperthyroidism and ophthalmopathy.

The sequenced sample was peripheral blood mononuclear cells (PBMCs), obtained at new diagnosis, from a patient treated with antithyroid drugs. These receptor sequences come from a man younger than 30 with Graves disease.

This chain joins TRBV4-2 and TRBJ1-2; tentative D call: TRBD1 (6 bases). The CDR3 extends over 16 amino acids. The germline V and J ends were trimmed by 0 bases and 6 bases, with 17 bases remaining between them. Germline CDR1 reads LGHNA; CDR2 reads YNFKEQ. The chain's CDR3 is CASSQEHRAQGHGYTF. In nucleotides, the CDR3 is TGTGCCAGCAGCCAAGAACACAGGGCCCAGGGACATGGCTACACCTTC.

The chain employs TRBV19 and TRBJ1-3, with D possibly matching TRBD1 (6 bases). V was pared by 5 bases and J by 7 bases, with 15 bases between. CDR1 and CDR2 (germline): LNHDA, SQIVND (reference sequence). There are 14 residues in the CDR3. The CDR3 spells CASSALRGTNTIYF. The CDR3, as DNA: TGTGCCAGTAGTGCGCTGAGGGGGACGAACACCATATATTTT.

The J gene is TRBJ1-4, the V gene TRBV30, with D hard to call. CDR1 is GTSNPN and CDR2 is SVGIG in the germline V gene (reference sequence). This CDR3 contains 16 residues. Trimming removed 0 bases from V and 1 base from J, with 12 bases in between. The CDR3 region is CAWSVKVGRTNEKLFF. The CDR3 nucleotides read TGTGCCTGGAGTGTAAAGGTTGGGAGAACTAATGAAAAACTGTTTTTT.

The chain combines TRBV11-3 with TRBJ2-6, with TRBD1 matching over 7 bases. Germline loops: CDR1 SGHNT, CDR2 YENEEA. V shed 1 base and J 0 bases; nucleotides not matched to a gene: 3. The CDR3 covers 17 residues. The CDR3 nucleotides are TGTGCCAGCAGCTTAGGGGACAGTAGCTCTGGGGCCAACGTCCTGACTTTC. As protein: CASSLGDSSSGANVLTF. Using reference TRBV11-3 and TRBJ2-6 for the parts outside the CDR3, the full variable domain is EAGVVQSPRYKIIEKKQPVAFWCNPISGHNTLYWYLQNLGQGPELLIRYENEEAVDDSQLPKDRFSAERLKGVDSTLKIQPAELGDSAVYLCASSLGDSSSGANVLTFGAGSRLTVL.

This clonotype occurred a few times. The rearrangement uses TRBV6-2 or TRBV6-3 and TRBJ1-4, with D unclear. The CDR3 length is 15 residues. The V and J ends lost 2 bases and 4 bases respectively, with 11 bases between them. Germline CDR1 and CDR2: MNHEY and SVGEGT. CDR3 region: CASSYRSRVNEKLFF. CDR3 nucleotides: TGTGCCAGCAGTTACAGATCCCGGGTTAATGAAAAACTGTTTTTT.

This clonotype has ten or more counts. This chain connects TRBV5-1 to TRBJ2-7; 9 bases are a match to TRBD1. The CDR3 consists of 16 residues. Germline V gene lookup returns CDR1 SGHRS and CDR2 YFSETQ. V lost 1 base, J lost 2 bases, and 7 bases stayed unmatched. This CDR3 reads CASSLMGTGNAYEQYF. DNA for the CDR3: TGCGCCAGCAGCTTGATGGGGACAGGGAATGCCTACGAGCAGTACTTC.

The chain is built from TRBV7-8 and TRBJ2-5; 12 bases are shared with TRBD2. This CDR3 spans 17 amino acids. Germline V gene data show CDR1 as SGHVS and CDR2 as FQNEAQ. V dropped 5 bases and J dropped 3; count of bases not matched to a gene: 10. The CDR3 DNA follows: TGTGCCAGCAGCAAGCGGACTAGCGGGGAAAAAAAAGAGACCCAGTACTTC. Protein sequence: CASSKRTSGEKKETQYF.

The chain employs TRBV20-1 and TRBJ1-6; D is unresolved. This CDR3 contains 15 residues. The V gene lost 3 bases and the J gene lost 10 bases, with 19 bases spanning the gap. Germline-derived CDR1 and CDR2 are DFQATT and SNEGSKA (reference sequence). The chain's CDR3 is CSASVPLGKRSPLHF. CDR3 DNA sequence: TGCAGTGCTAGTGTCCCTTTGGGCAAGCGATCACCCCTCCACTTT.

The chain uses TRBV7-9 and TRBJ2-1; 8 nucleotides align to TRBD2. Unmatched junction bases numbered 7, after V lost 5 bases and J lost 4 bases. This CDR3 is built from 15 residues. Germline V lookup: CDR1 SEHNR, CDR2 FQNEAQ (reference sequence). CDR3 in amino acids: CASSRGLVGYNEQFF. CDR3 DNA: TGTGCCAGCAGCAGGGGACTAGTGGGGTACAATGAGCAGTTCTTC.

This clonotype was found a few times. V usage is TRBV11-2 and J usage is TRBJ2-1; D may be TRBD1 or TRBD2 (6 bases each). Deletions cut 4 bases from V and 2 bases from J, with 15 bases between. The CDR3 covers 16 residues. CDR1 is SGHAT, CDR2 FQNNGV, per germline. CDR3: CASSWAGGEAYNEQFF. In DNA, the CDR3 is TGTGCCAGCAGCTGGGCCGGGGGCGAGGCCTACAATGAGCAGTTCTTC.

This clonotype was recorded at least ten times. The chain links TRBV2 to TRBJ2-1; 10 nucleotides agree with TRBD2. Germline V lookup: CDR1 SNHLY, CDR2 FYNNEI. CDR3 size: 15 residues. V shed 8 bases, J shed 5 bases, and the junction held 9 bases outside the gene matches. CDR3 in DNA: TGTGCCAGCCCCCTAGGGACTAGCGCGAACAATGAGCAGTTCTTC. Protein product: CASPLGTSANNEQFF.

The chain links TRBV6-5 to TRBJ2-1, with D possibly TRBD1 on 6 matching bases. The germline V gene encodes CDR1 MNHEY and CDR2 SVGAGI. V was pared by 0 bases and J by 2 bases, with 8 bases between. CDR3 size: 15 residues. CDR3 amino acids: CASSYSQGPYNEQFF. The DNA of the CDR3 is TGTGCCAGCAGTTACTCCCAGGGGCCCTACAATGAGCAGTTCTTC.

The chain joins TRBV30 to TRBJ2-1; D is ambiguous. The CDR3 is 11 residues long. Germline CDR1 reads GTSNPN; CDR2 reads SVGIG (reference sequence). Deletions cut 3 bases from V and 8 bases from J, with 8 bases between. The CDR3 is CAWSLRYEQFF. For the CDR3, the DNA is TGTGCCTGGAGCCTAAGGTATGAGCAGTTCTTC.

In its sample, this clonotype was seen many times. The rearrangement links TRBV27 to TRBJ2-7; 7 bases are shared with TRBD2. The CDR3 sequence is 15 residues long. V lost 6 bases, J lost 2 bases, and 10 bases stayed unmatched. Per the germline V gene, CDR1 is MNHEY and CDR2 is SMNVEV (reference sequence). In DNA, the CDR3 is TGTGCCAGCAGCACTAGGGAGGGGAGGACCTACGAGCAGTACTTC. It is translated as CASSTREGRTYEQYF.

This clonotype has more than one count but fewer than ten. CDR3 nucleotide sequence: TGCAGTGCTACGGCCATGGACAGGGGGCTCCCTACGAACACCGGGGAGCTGTTTTTT. Its translation: CSATAMDRGLPTNTGELFF. The chain combines TRBV20-1 with TRBJ2-2, with 11 bases matching TRBD1. With 4 bases clipped from V and 0 bases from J, the junction kept 13 bases outside the gene matches. CDR3 length: 19 residues. Germline V gene lookup returns CDR1 DFQATT and CDR2 SNEGSKA (reference sequence).

In its sample, this clonotype was seen a few times. The chain employs TRBV30 and TRBJ2-7; D not certain. The V gene's germline CDR1 is GTSNPN and CDR2 SVGIG (reference sequence). The CDR3 totals 15 residues. Trimming removed 0 bases from V and 2 bases from J, with 14 bases in between. CDR3 sequence: CAWSVPGNPPYEQYF. The CDR3, as DNA: TGTGCCTGGAGTGTACCTGGGAACCCCCCCTACGAGCAGTACTTC.

This clonotype has a count of ten or more. One end of the junction does not line up with germline, which may come from a read error. The chain couples TRBV7-7 to TRBJ2-3; the D is unclear. This CDR3 has 13 residues. Germline V CDR1 and CDR2: SSHAT, FNYEAQ (reference sequence). The CDR3, as DNA: TGTGCTAGCAGCCAGACTGGTACAGATACGCAGTATTTT. It translates to CASSQTGTDTQYF. Full variable domain (rest looked up from reference TRBV7-7 and TRBJ2-3): GAGVSQSPRYKVTKRGQDVTLRCDPISSHATLYWYQQALGQGPEFLTYFNYEAQPDKSGLPSDRFSAERPEGSISTLTIQRTEQRDSAMYRCASSQTGTDTQYFGPGTRLTVL.

This clonotype was detected ten times or more. The V and J genes are TRBV20-1 and TRBJ2-5, with 11 bases aligning to TRBD2. V shed 6 bases and J 5 bases; nucleotides not matched to a gene: 17. The CDR3 extends over 17 amino acids. CDR1 is DFQATT and CDR2 is SNEGSKA in the germline V gene (reference sequence). As DNA, the CDR3 is TGCAGTGCCAGTCCATCTGATCTAGCGGGAGGCCGGGAGACCCAGTACTTC. This codes for CSASPSDLAGGRETQYF.

This clonotype was observed a single time. The chain recombines TRBV29-1 with TRBJ1-1; TRBD1 is a possible D gene (6 bases). Trimming took 4 bases from V and 4 from J, leaving 16 bases between them. Germline V gene lookup returns CDR1 SQVTM and CDR2 ANQGSEA. The CDR3 length is 14 residues. The CDR3 reads CSVGFGAGVTEAFF. CDR3 nucleotides: TGCAGCGTTGGCTTCGGGGCAGGGGTCACTGAAGCTTTCTTT.

This clonotype was seen at least ten times. CDR3 protein: CASRDPQGPISGANVLTF. In nucleotides, the CDR3 is TGTGCCAGCAGGGACCCCCAGGGACCCATCTCTGGGGCCAACGTCCTGACTTTC. This chain connects TRBV6-1 to TRBJ2-6, with D tentatively TRBD1 or TRBD2 (5 bases each). The CDR3 contains 18 residues. CDR1 and CDR2 (germline): MNHNS, SASEGT. The V end lost 6 bases, the J end lost 0 bases, and 18 bases lay between the germline ends.

This clonotype turned up a few times. The chain combines TRBV11-2 with TRBJ2-7; 12 bases map to TRBD2. From germline, CDR1 is SGHAT and CDR2 FQNNGV. The CDR3 has 17 residues. The J segment lost 7 bases and the V segment lost 5 bases, leaving 15 bases of the junction unmatched. Here the CDR3 reads CASSPARASGRAGEQYF. Here the CDR3 DNA reads TGTGCCAGCAGCCCCGCCCGGGCTAGCGGGAGGGCGGGGGAGCAGTACTTC.

This clonotype was seen only a few times. This chain joins TRBV5-1 and TRBJ2-1; no definite D call. The germline CDR1 and CDR2 sequences are SGHRS and YFSETQ. The CDR3 runs 14 residues. V was cut by 1 base and J by 8 bases, with 13 bases left in between. The CDR3 DNA sequence: TGCGCCAGCAGCTTGTTTTACCAGGCAGATGAGCAGTTCTTC. It is translated as CASSLFYQADEQFF.

This clonotype has just a few counts. The chain carries TRBV5-1 and TRBJ2-4, with D hard to call. The CDR3 consists of 14 residues. Germline V gene sequence: CDR1 SGHRS, CDR2 YFSETQ. V gave up 0 bases and J gave up 1 base, with 5 bases separating them. The CDR3 sequence is CASSLDNAKNIQYF. The CDR3 DNA sequence: TGCGCCAGCAGCTTGGACAACGCCAAAAACATTCAGTACTTC. The full variable domain, with the rest looked up from reference TRBV5-1 and TRBJ2-4, is KAGVTQTPRYLIKTRGQQVTLSCSPISGHRSVSWYQQTPGQGLQFLFEYFSETQRNKGNFPGRFSGRQFSNSRSEMNVSTLELGDSALYLCASSLDNAKNIQYFGAGTRLSVL.